This TCR beta chain was documented in a study of T-cell reconstitution after alpha-beta-depleted transplantation in children. The sample holds a few counts of this clonotype. Germline V gives CDR1 DFQATT, CDR2 SNEGSKA (reference sequence). The length of the CDR3 is 14 residues. Between the trimmed V and J ends, which lost 5 bases and 0 bases, there was a span of 14 bases. It was with unique molecular identifiers that the TCRbeta library was prepared. From the PCR reads, TCRdb called clonotypes with MiXCR, one entry per CDR3 protein. The sample comprises about 500,000 distinct CDR3 sequences, 32% of which are singletons, and roughly 2.5% rests with the top ten.

The sequences come from PBMCs from the stem cell graft donor, collected from the stem cell graft. The chain couples TRBV20-1 to TRBJ2-7; D is unresolved. The TCR sequence derives from a human donor who donated a stem cell graft to a child with aplastic anemia. In nucleotides, the CDR3 is TGCAGTGCTCTCGATCGCGGCAGCTCCTACGAGCAGTACTTC. This translates into CSALDRGSSYEQYF.